This TCR beta chain was captured in a study of blood T cells in healthy people across ages. Study findings and constraints: Naive CD4+ cell counts and diversity both ran higher in long-lived than in aged donors.

For this clonotype: The target antigen is unknown.

The CDR3 loop spans 11 amino acids. CDR1 and CDR2 from the germline V gene are DFQATT and SNEGSKA (reference sequence). V was pared by 8 bases and J by 6 bases, with 11 bases between. The authors ran a second PCR of about 6 to 11 cycles using a sample-barcoded 5' primer and a J-beta primer mix. A tag from a template-switch adaptor with 12 random nucleotides marked each cDNA molecule. TCRdb independently ran MiXCR on the 5' RACE reads; one entry per CDR3 protein. The table lists under 850,000 distinct CDR3 sequences, approximately 35% of them singletons, with roughly 13% in the top ten. This TCR was sampled from a man between 18 and 35 years old in good health. The chain is built from TRBV20-1 and TRBJ2-1; D ambiguous. The specimen sequenced was blood. The CDR3 DNA reads TGCAGTACACCTAGTGGCAATGAGCAGTTCTTC. It is translated as CSTPSGNEQFF.